Here is one T cell receptor beta chain with its context. The target antigen is unknown. TCRdb's table, derived via immunoSEQ multiplex PCR, lists solely in-frame clones and lacks some. The sample consists of 150,000 or so clones, 75% to 90% of them appearing once. The data belong to a study of cytomegalovirus exposure and HLA in healthy donors. Whole-study results and caveats: It was approximately 170 TCR beta chains that were listed as cytomegalovirus-associated.

The clonotype originates from a woman aged 25 to 39 in good health and CMV-seropositive. What was sequenced was PBMCs.

The CDR3 reads CASSFGTDTEAFF. DNA for the CDR3: TGCGCCAGCAGCTTCGGGACAGACACTGAAGCTTTCTTT. The V call is TRBV5-1, the J call TRBJ1-1; 7 nucleotides agree with TRBD1. The germline CDR1 and CDR2 sequences are SGHRS and YFSETQ. The CDR3 consists of 13 residues. The V and J ends lost 2 bases and 3 bases, in that order; junction bases with no gene match: 1.